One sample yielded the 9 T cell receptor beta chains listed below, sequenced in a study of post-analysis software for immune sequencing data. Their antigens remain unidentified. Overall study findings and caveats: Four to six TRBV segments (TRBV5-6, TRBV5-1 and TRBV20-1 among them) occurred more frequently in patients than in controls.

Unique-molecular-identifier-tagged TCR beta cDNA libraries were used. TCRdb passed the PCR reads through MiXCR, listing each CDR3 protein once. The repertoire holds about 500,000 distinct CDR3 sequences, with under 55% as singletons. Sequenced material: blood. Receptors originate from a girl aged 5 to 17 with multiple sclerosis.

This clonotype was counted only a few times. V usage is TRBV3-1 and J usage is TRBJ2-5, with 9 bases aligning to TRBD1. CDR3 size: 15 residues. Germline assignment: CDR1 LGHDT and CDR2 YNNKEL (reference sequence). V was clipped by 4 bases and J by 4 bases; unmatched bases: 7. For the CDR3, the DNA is TGTGCCAGCAGCCCACCCGGGACAGGGATAGAGACCCAGTACTTC. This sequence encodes CASSPPGTGIETQYF.

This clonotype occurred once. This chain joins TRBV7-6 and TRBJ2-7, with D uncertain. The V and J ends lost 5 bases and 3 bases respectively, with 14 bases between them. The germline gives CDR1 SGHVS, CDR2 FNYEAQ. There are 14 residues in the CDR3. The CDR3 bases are TGTGCCAGCAGCCCAACAGAGACCCGCTACGAGCAGTACTTC. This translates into CASSPTETRYEQYF.

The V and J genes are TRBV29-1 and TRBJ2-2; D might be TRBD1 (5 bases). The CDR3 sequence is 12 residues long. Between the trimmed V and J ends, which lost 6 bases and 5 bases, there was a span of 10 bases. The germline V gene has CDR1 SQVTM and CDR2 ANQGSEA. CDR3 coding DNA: TGCAGCGTAGGTCAGGGAACCGGGGAGCTGTTTTTT. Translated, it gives CSVGQGTGELFF.

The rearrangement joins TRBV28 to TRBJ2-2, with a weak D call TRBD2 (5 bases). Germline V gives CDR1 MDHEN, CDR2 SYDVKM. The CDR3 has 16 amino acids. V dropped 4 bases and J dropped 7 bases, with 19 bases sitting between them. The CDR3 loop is CASSSPGNSRNGELFF. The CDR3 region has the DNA TGTGCCAGCAGTTCCCCGGGAAACTCCCGGAACGGGGAGCTGTTTTTT.

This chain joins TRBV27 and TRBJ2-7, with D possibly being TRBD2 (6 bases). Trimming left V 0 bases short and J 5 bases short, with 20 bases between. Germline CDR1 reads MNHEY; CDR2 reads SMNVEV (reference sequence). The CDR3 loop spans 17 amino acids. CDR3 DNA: TGTGCCAGCAGTTTATCAAGGGTTGGAGGGATTGTTCACGAGCAGTACTTC. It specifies CASSLSRVGGIVHEQYF.

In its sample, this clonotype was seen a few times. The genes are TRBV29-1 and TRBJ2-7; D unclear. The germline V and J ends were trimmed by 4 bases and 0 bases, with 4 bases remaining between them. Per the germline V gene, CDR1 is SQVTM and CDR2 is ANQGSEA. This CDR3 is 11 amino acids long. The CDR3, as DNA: TGCAGCGTTGCCGTCTCCTACGAGCAGTACTTC. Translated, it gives CSVAVSYEQYF.

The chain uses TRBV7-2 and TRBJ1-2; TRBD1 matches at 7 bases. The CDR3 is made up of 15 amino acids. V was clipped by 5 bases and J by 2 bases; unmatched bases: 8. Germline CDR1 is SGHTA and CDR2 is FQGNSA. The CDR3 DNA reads TGTGCCAGCAGCAAAACAGGGGCGGAGAACTATGGCTACACCTTC. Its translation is CASSKTGAENYGYTF.

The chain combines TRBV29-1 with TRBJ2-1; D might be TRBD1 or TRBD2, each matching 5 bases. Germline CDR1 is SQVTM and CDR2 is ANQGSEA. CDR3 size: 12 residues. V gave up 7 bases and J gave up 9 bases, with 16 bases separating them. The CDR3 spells CSGRDGLSEQFF. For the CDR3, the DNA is TGCAGCGGCAGGGACGGTTTGAGTGAGCAGTTCTTC.

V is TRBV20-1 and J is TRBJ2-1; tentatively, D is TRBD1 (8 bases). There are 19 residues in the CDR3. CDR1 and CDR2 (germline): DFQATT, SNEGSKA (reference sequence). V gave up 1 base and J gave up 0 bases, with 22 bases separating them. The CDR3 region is CSARVDRGGLASSYNEQFF. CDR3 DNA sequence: TGCAGTGCTAGAGTTGACAGGGGAGGGCTAGCGAGCTCCTACAATGAGCAGTTCTTC.